The 23 T cell receptor beta chains reported below all come from one sample, sequenced in a study of T cell responses to AZD1222 COVID-19 vaccine. Sequenced by immunoSEQ multiplex PCR; TCRdb stores in-frame clones only, minus some. The repertoire includes around 110,000 clones, just under 95% of them detected once, and 2.5% to 3.5% sits in the top ten. The sequencing used peripheral blood, collected on day 0 of AZD1222 vaccination. Receptor source: an adult in good health.

V usage is TRBV7-6 and J usage is TRBJ1-2, with D maybe TRBD1 (6 bases). Looked up from germline, CDR1 is SGHVS and CDR2 is FNYEAQ. The V gene lost 0 bases and the J gene lost 6 bases, with 8 bases spanning the gap. This CDR3 is 13 amino acids long. The DNA for the CDR3 is TGTGCCAGCAGCTTAGCACAGGGTAATGGCTACACCTTC. It translates to CASSLAQGNGYTF.

V is TRBV14 and J is TRBJ1-2; no clear D. CDR1 is SGHDN, CDR2 FVKESK, per germline. The CDR3 is 14 amino acids. Between the trimmed V and J ends, which lost 2 bases and 2 bases, there was a span of 9 bases. The CDR3 loop reads CASSQLDRNYGYTF. DNA of the CDR3: TGTGCCAGCAGCCAATTGGACCGAAACTATGGCTACACCTTC.

This rearrangement joins TRBV18 to TRBJ1-3; D unclear. CDR3 length equals 16 residues. V lost 8 bases, J lost 1 base, and 18 bases lay in between. Germline assignment: CDR1 KGHSH and CDR2 LQKENI. CDR3 nucleotide sequence: TGTGCCAGCGCCCGTTGGGCCCAAACATCTGGAAACACCATATATTTT. This sequence encodes CASARWAQTSGNTIYF.

This chain connects TRBV27 to TRBJ1-5; 8 bases line up with TRBD1. CDR1 and CDR2 from the germline V gene are MNHEY and SMNVEV (reference sequence). The CDR3 extends over 17 amino acids. The J segment lost 4 bases and the V segment lost 3 bases, leaving 11 bases of the junction unmatched. The CDR3 loop reads CASSLLGGQAQNQPQHF. DNA for the CDR3: TGTGCCAGCAGTTTGTTAGGGGGACAGGCCCAAAATCAGCCCCAGCATTTT.

The chain combines TRBV7-9 with TRBJ1-4; D is uncertain. V was pared by 3 bases and J by 11 bases, with 16 bases between. CDR3 length equals 14 residues. The germline gives CDR1 SEHNR, CDR2 FQNEAQ (reference sequence). The CDR3 DNA is TGTGCCAGCAGCTTCAAGGGTGGCTTAGACAAACTGTTTTTT. Protein sequence: CASSFKGGLDKLFF.

The V gene is TRBV10-3, the J gene TRBJ1-4; D is undetermined. Trimming took 11 bases from V and 0 from J, leaving 7 bases between them. Germline CDR1 is ENHRY and CDR2 is SYGVKD. This CDR3 has 12 residues. The CDR3 bases are TGTGCCCACGGGCCAACTAATGAAAAACTGTTTTTT. This sequence encodes CAHGPTNEKLFF.

The chain has TRBV27 and TRBJ2-1; maybe TRBD1 (6 bases). Trimming took off 5 bases at V and 7 bases at J, with 9 bases between the two ends. Germline V gene data show CDR1 as MNHEY and CDR2 as SMNVEV (reference sequence). CDR3 length equals 12 residues. CDR3 amino acids: CASSHRANEQFF. The CDR3 nucleotides are TGTGCCAGCAGTCACAGGGCAAATGAGCAGTTCTTC.

This clone was seen only once. The chain uses TRBV5-4 and TRBJ1-4, with 7 positions matching TRBD1. Trimming at V came to 1 base and at J to 9 bases, leaving 9 bases not matched to a gene. The CDR3 runs 15 residues. Germline CDR1 reads SGHNT; CDR2 reads YYREEE (reference sequence). In DNA form, the CDR3 reads TGTGCCAGCAGCTTGCTTGGGCAGGGGGGAAAAAAACTGTTTTTT. Translation: CASSLLGQGGKKLFF. Variable domain in full (rest from reference TRBV5-4 and TRBJ1-4): ETGVTQSPTHLIKTRGQQVTLRCSSQSGHNTVSWYQQALGQGPQFIFQYYREEENGRGNFPPRFSGLQFPNYSSELNVNALELDDSALYLCASSLLGQGGKKLFFGSGTQLSVL.

The gene calls are TRBV9 and TRBJ2-7; D not certain. The CDR3 sequence is 14 residues long. Trimming stripped 0 bases from V and 4 bases from J, with 11 bases between. Germline values: CDR1 SGDLS, CDR2 YYNGEE. The CDR3 region is CASSVAGETYEQYF. The DNA of the CDR3 is TGTGCCAGCAGCGTAGCTGGGGAAACGTACGAGCAGTACTTC.

As for this clone: The junction does not match germline at one end; this may be a read error. The chain couples TRBV28 to TRBJ1-6; unclear D gene. Germline lookup yields CDR1 MDHEN and CDR2 SYDVKM. This CDR3 region has 15 residues. CDR3 coding DNA: TGTGCCAGCAGTCTTCGAGGGCCCTACAATTCACCCCTCCACTTT. Protein product: CASSLRGPYNSPLHF.

The genes are TRBV27 and TRBJ1-1, with D maybe TRBD1 (5 bases). The V end lost 6 bases, the J end lost 4 bases, and 15 bases lay between the germline ends. The CDR3 extends over 14 amino acids. Germline loops: CDR1 MNHEY, CDR2 SMNVEV (reference sequence). CDR3 DNA: TGTGCCAGCAGCTTTCAGGGTGAGGCCACTGAAGCTTTCTTT. It codes for CASSFQGEATEAFF.

The rearrangement links TRBV19 to TRBJ1-4; D might be TRBD1 (6 bases). Germline V gene lookup returns CDR1 LNHDA and CDR2 SQIVND (reference sequence). V dropped 3 bases and J dropped 7 bases, with 9 bases sitting between them. There are 13 residues in the CDR3. Here the CDR3 reads CASSITGSEKLFF. As DNA, the CDR3 is TGTGCCAGTAGTATTACAGGGTCTGAAAAACTGTTTTTT.

The CDR3 reads CSYGLAATRNEQFF. The DNA of the CDR3 is TGCAGCTACGGACTAGCGGCAACTCGCAATGAGCAGTTCTTC. V usage is TRBV29-1 and J usage is TRBJ2-1; TRBD2 matches at 10 bases. Trimming cost V 8 bases and J 6 bases; bases outside gene matches: 10. This CDR3 is built from 14 residues. Germline V gene data show CDR1 as SQVTM and CDR2 as ANQGSEA.

This chain connects TRBV18 to TRBJ2-1, with D hard to call. The germline V gene has CDR1 KGHSH and CDR2 LQKENI. Between the trimmed V and J ends, which lost 5 bases and 0 bases, there was a span of 5 bases. The CDR3 is made up of 13 amino acids. CDR3 sequence: CASSISSYNEQFF. CDR3 in DNA: TGTGCCAGCTCAATAAGCTCCTACAATGAGCAGTTCTTC.

The chain employs TRBV5-1 and TRBJ2-6, with D uncertain. V lost 0 bases and J 4 bases, leaving 5 bases between the germline ends. The CDR3 runs 14 residues. In germline, CDR1 is SGHRS, CDR2 YFSETQ. Written as DNA, the CDR3 is TGCGCCAGCAGCTTGGCCTCCGGGGCCAACGTCCTGACTTTC. This sequence encodes CASSLASGANVLTF.

The rearrangement links TRBV3-1 (or the pseudogene TRBV3-2) to TRBJ2-3; 12 nucleotides match TRBD2. Losses at the gene ends were 5 bases for V and 4 bases for J; bases not matched to a gene: 7. Germline V gene data show CDR1 as LGHDT and CDR2 as YNNKEL (reference sequence). The CDR3 is made up of 16 amino acids. Here the CDR3 reads CASSYPGTSGPDTQYF. CDR3 DNA: TGTGCCAGCAGCTACCCTGGGACTAGCGGGCCAGATACGCAGTATTTT.

V gene TRBV28 combines with J gene TRBJ2-1; 8 bases agree with TRBD2. This CDR3 has 14 residues. Germline CDR1 is MDHEN and CDR2 is SYDVKM. V trimming: 8 bases; J trimming: 1 base; junction bases outside the gene matches: 4. The CDR3 here is CASGSGASYNEQFF. As DNA, the CDR3 is TGTGCCAGCGGTAGCGGGGCTTCCTACAATGAGCAGTTCTTC. The whole variable domain, filled in from reference TRBV28 and TRBJ2-1, reads DVKVTQSSRYLVKRTGEKVFLECVQDMDHENMFWYRQDPGLGLRLIYFSYDVKMKEKGDIPEGYSVSREKKERFSLILESASTNQTSMYLCASGSGASYNEQFFGPGTRLTVL.

Only one count was recorded for this clone. V usage is TRBV28 and J usage is TRBJ1-2; TRBD1 might be the D (6 bases). Deletions cut 6 bases from V and 6 bases from J, with 17 bases between. The length of the CDR3 is 14 residues. CDR1 and CDR2 from the germline V gene are MDHEN and SYDVKM. DNA for the CDR3: TGTGCCAGCAGCCCATTTACAGGGAGGCATGGCTACACCTTC. Amino acid sequence: CASSPFTGRHGYTF.

V gene TRBV28 combines with J gene TRBJ1-1; maybe TRBD1 (5 bases). V lost 8 bases to trimming and J lost 0 bases, with 10 bases between them. The length of the CDR3 is 13 residues. Looked up from germline, CDR1 is MDHEN and CDR2 is SYDVKM. The CDR3 here is CASLGTVNTEAFF. In DNA, the CDR3 is TGTGCCAGCTTAGGGACGGTGAACACTGAAGCTTTCTTT.

The genes are TRBV6-2 or TRBV6-3 and TRBJ2-1; 10 bases match TRBD2. Germline V lookup: CDR1 MNHEY, CDR2 SVGEGT. CDR3 length: 15 residues. V gave up 5 bases and J gave up 6 bases; unmatched junction bases: 7. The DNA for the CDR3 is TGTGCCAGCAGTGTTCCAGCGGGAGGGGCCAATGAGCAGTTCTTC. Its translation is CASSVPAGGANEQFF.

The chain couples TRBV7-9 to TRBJ2-3; D remains unclear. Germline V gives CDR1 SEHNR, CDR2 FQNEAQ (reference sequence). V lost 4 bases to trimming and J lost 2 bases, with 4 bases between them. This CDR3 has 12 amino acids. This CDR3 reads CASSSHTDTQYF. The CDR3 DNA sequence: TGTGCCAGCAGCTCCCACACAGATACGCAGTATTTT.

The chain uses TRBV4-1 and TRBJ1-6, with TRBD1 identical over 7 bases. Germline V gene lookup returns CDR1 MGHRA and CDR2 YSYEKL. Unmatched junction bases numbered 11, after V lost 11 bases and J lost 7 bases. The CDR3 has 14 residues. Written as DNA, the CDR3 is TGCGCCGGCACCCGACAGGGAACGAATTCACCCCTCCACTTT. Translating it yields CAGTRQGTNSPLHF.

V is TRBV27 and J is TRBJ1-2; D perhaps matches TRBD1 (6 bases). The V gene lost 6 bases and the J gene lost 5 bases, with 16 bases spanning the gap. Germline V gene data show CDR1 as MNHEY and CDR2 as SMNVEV (reference sequence). The CDR3 runs 14 residues. The CDR3 loop is CASSPNRDYYGYTF. DNA of the CDR3: TGTGCCAGCAGCCCAAACAGGGATTATTATGGCTACACCTTC.